What follows are 12 T cell receptor beta chains derived from one specimen sequenced in a study of blood T cell repertoires in COVID-19. Clones were read by immunoSEQ multiplex PCR, and TCRdb kept only the in-frame ones, dropping some. The data show tens of thousands of clones, roughly 90% seen once. The sequenced sample consisted of peripheral blood. The origin of the receptors is a human donor in a cohort sampled during active COVID-19.

Only one count was recorded for this clone. The chain recombines TRBV29-1 with TRBJ1-4; 7 bases line up with TRBD1. V shed 3 bases, J shed 2 bases, and the junction held 3 bases outside the gene matches. The germline gives CDR1 SQVTM, CDR2 ANQGSEA. The CDR3 sequence is 14 residues long. The CDR3 loop is CSVDETGTNEKLFF. The CDR3 nucleotides are TGCAGCGTTGATGAGACAGGGACTAATGAAAAACTGTTTTTT.

This sequence joins TRBV27 and TRBJ2-3; 11 bases align to TRBD2. The CDR3 sequence is 16 residues long. Germline trimming cut 6 bases from V and 5 bases from J; bases unmatched to any gene: 10. The germline V gene encodes CDR1 MNHEY and CDR2 SMNVEV (reference sequence). The DNA of the CDR3 is TGTGCCAGCAGCTCGAAGTTCGGACTAGCGGGAGATACGCAGTATTTT. As protein: CASSSKFGLAGDTQYF.

DNA of the CDR3: TGCGCCAGCAGCCTGGGACTAGCGACAGATACGCAGTATTTT. This translates into CASSLGLATDTQYF. This chain joins TRBV5-1 and TRBJ2-3, with TRBD2 matching over 10 bases. V lost 4 bases and J lost 3; bases outside the gene matches: 2. Germline V gene data show CDR1 as SGHRS and CDR2 as YFSETQ. The CDR3 runs 14 residues. The full variable domain, with the rest looked up from reference TRBV5-1 and TRBJ2-3, is KAGVTQTPRYLIKTRGQQVTLSCSPISGHRSVSWYQQTPGQGLQFLFEYFSETQRNKGNFPGRFSGRQFSNSRSEMNVSTLELGDSALYLCASSLGLATDTQYFGPGTRLTVL.

In the case of this clone: Its ends do not fully match the called genes, so a read error is possible. The chain is built from TRBV6-5 and TRBJ1-6; TRBD1 matches 7 bases. The CDR3 spans 14 residues. Germline CDR1 reads MNHEY; CDR2 reads SVGAGI. The CDR3 loop is CAGRGSSYNSPLHF. The CDR3 nucleotides read TGTGCCGGCAGGGGGAGCTCCTATAATTCACCCCTCCACTTT.

The CDR3 region is CAWSLSGGLKETQYF. CDR3 DNA sequence: TGTGCCTGGAGTCTGAGCGGGGGGTTAAAAGAGACCCAGTACTTC. V usage is TRBV30 and J usage is TRBJ2-5; TRBD2 aligns across 9 bases. The germline gives CDR1 GTSNPN, CDR2 SVGIG (reference sequence). CDR3 length: 15 amino acids. The ends lost 2 bases at V and 3 bases at J; junction bases unmatched: 7.

The CDR3 coding sequence is TGTGCCAGTAGCTCAGGACAGGGACCCTACGAGCAGTACTTC. Translating gives CASSSGQGPYEQYF. The rearrangement uses TRBV19 and TRBJ2-7, with TRBD1 matching 8 bases. V gave up 6 bases and J gave up 2 bases; unmatched junction bases: 6. Germline loops: CDR1 LNHDA, CDR2 SQIVND (reference sequence). This CDR3 contains 14 residues.

DNA for the CDR3: TGTGCCAGCAGCTTAAATGGCAGGGGGCTCTTCGGCGAAGCTTTCTTT. Translating gives CASSLNGRGLFGEAFF. The rearrangement links TRBV7-3 to TRBJ1-1; 8 nucleotides match TRBD1. CDR3 length: 16 amino acids. V lost 1 base to trimming and J lost 8 bases; unmatched junction nucleotides: 12. Germline CDR1 and CDR2: SGHTA and FQGTGA. Variable domain in full (rest from reference TRBV7-3 and TRBJ1-1): GAGVSQTPSNKVTEKGKYVELRCDPISGHTALYWYRQSLGQGPEFLIYFQGTGAADDSGLPNDRFFAVRPEGSVSTLKIQRTERGDSAVYLCASSLNGRGLFGEAFFGQGTRLTVV.

The V call is TRBV30, the J call TRBJ2-7; 8 bases are shared with TRBD2. CDR1 GTSNPN and CDR2 SVGIG come from the germline V gene (reference sequence). This CDR3 is 14 amino acids long. The trim removed 4 bases at V and 4 bases at J, leaving 9 bases unmatched. The CDR3 is CAWTPGTSDYEQYF. The CDR3 DNA sequence: TGTGCCTGGACACCTGGGACTAGTGATTACGAGCAGTACTTC.

The chain combines TRBV7-6 with TRBJ2-2; 7 bases are shared with TRBD1. Per germline, CDR1 SGHVS and CDR2 FNYEAQ. V was clipped by 5 bases and J by 4 bases; unmatched bases: 7. This CDR3 has 15 amino acids. The CDR3 sequence is CASSTRQGSTGELFF. The DNA for the CDR3 is TGTGCCAGCAGCACAAGACAGGGAAGCACCGGGGAGCTGTTTTTT. The full variable domain, with the rest looked up from reference TRBV7-6 and TRBJ2-2, is GAGVSQSPRYKVTKRGQDVALRCDPISGHVSLYWYRQALGQGPEFLTYFNYEAQQDKSGLPNDRFSAERPEGSISTLTIQRTEQRDSAMYRCASSTRQGSTGELFFGEGSRLTVL.

The rearrangement links TRBV2 to TRBJ2-7, with a weak D call TRBD1 (6 bases). The germline CDR1 and CDR2 sequences are SNHLY and FYNNEI. V dropped 1 base and J dropped 4 bases, with 14 bases sitting between them. The CDR3 runs to 15 residues. In nucleotides, the CDR3 is TGTGCCAGCAGTGAAGTTAGCAGGGGTTCGTACGAGCAGTACTTC. Residues: CASSEVSRGSYEQYF.

This chain uses TRBV20-1 with TRBJ1-2, with D unclear. The CDR3 covers 11 residues. V lost 4 bases and J lost 4, with 7 bases in between. Germline V lookup: CDR1 DFQATT, CDR2 SNEGSKA (reference sequence). CDR3: CSAITAYGYTF. CDR3 sequence (DNA): TGCAGTGCTATTACAGCCTATGGCTACACCTTC.

This clone was counted only a few times. The CDR3 reads CASSPSPRTEAFF. CDR3 nucleotide sequence: TGTGCCAGCTCTCCGAGCCCTCGGACTGAAGCTTTCTTT. The chain joins TRBV6-5 to TRBJ1-1; no definite D call. There are 13 residues in the CDR3. CDR1 is MNHEY and CDR2 is SVGAGI in the germline V gene. Trimming took 8 bases from V and 5 from J, leaving 15 bases between them.